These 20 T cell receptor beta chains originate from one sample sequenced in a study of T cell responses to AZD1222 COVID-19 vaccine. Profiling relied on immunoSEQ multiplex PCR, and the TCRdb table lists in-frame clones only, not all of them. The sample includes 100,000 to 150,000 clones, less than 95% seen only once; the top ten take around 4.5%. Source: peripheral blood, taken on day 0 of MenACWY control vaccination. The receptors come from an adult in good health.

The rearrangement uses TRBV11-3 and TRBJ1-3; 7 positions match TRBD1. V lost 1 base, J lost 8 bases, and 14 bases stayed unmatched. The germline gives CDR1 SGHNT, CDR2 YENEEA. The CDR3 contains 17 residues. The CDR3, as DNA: TGTGCCAGCAGCTTAGGTCCAGGGGGGGACCTACCATACACCATATATTTT. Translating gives CASSLGPGGDLPYTIYF.

The CDR3 is CASSLGTGFKDTQYF. CDR3 sequence (DNA): TGTGCCAGCAGCTTAGGGACAGGGTTCAAGGATACGCAGTATTTT. The chain is built from TRBV11-2 and TRBJ2-3, with 8 bases fitting TRBD1. J gave up 6 bases and V 1 base, and 6 bases lay outside the gene matches. The length of the CDR3 is 15 residues. The V gene's germline CDR1 is SGHAT and CDR2 FQNNGV. Variable domain in full (rest from reference TRBV11-2 and TRBJ2-3): EAGVAQSPRYKIIEKRQSVAFWCNPISGHATLYWYQQILGQGPKLLIQFQNNGVVDDSQLPKDRFSAERLKGVDSTLKIQPAKLEDSAVYLCASSLGTGFKDTQYFGPGTRLTVL.

CDR3 residues: CASGREGQSSYNEQFF. In DNA, the CDR3 is TGTGCCAGCGGGCGGGAGGGCCAGAGCTCCTACAATGAGCAGTTCTTC. The chain recombines TRBV7-3 with TRBJ2-1; 9 bases are a match to TRBD2. CDR1 is SGHTA, CDR2 FQGTGA, per germline. V gave up 8 bases and J gave up 0 bases; unmatched junction bases: 8. This CDR3 is built from 16 residues.

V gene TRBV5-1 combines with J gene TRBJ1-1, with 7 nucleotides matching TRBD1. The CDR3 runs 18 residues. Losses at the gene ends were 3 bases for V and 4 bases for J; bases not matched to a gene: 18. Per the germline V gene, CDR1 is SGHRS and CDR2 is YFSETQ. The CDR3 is CASSSVKTLQGSGTEAFF. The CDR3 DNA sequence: TGCGCCAGCAGCTCGGTCAAAACCTTACAGGGGAGCGGCACTGAAGCTTTCTTT. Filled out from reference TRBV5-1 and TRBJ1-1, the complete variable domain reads KAGVTQTPRYLIKTRGQQVTLSCSPISGHRSVSWYQQTPGQGLQFLFEYFSETQRNKGNFPGRFSGRQFSNSRSEMNVSTLELGDSALYLCASSSVKTLQGSGTEAFFGQGTRLTVV.

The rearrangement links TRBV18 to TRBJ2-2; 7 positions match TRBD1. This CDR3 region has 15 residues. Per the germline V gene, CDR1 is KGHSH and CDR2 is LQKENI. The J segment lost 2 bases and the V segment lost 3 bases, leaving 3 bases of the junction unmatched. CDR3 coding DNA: TGTGCCAGCTCACCCGGGACAGCTAACACCGGGGAGCTGTTTTTT. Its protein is CASSPGTANTGELFF.

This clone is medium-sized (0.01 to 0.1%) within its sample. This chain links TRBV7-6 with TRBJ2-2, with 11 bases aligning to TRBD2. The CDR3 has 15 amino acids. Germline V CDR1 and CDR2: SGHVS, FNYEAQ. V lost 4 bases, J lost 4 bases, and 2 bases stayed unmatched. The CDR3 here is CASSSLAGGTGELFF. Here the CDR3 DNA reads TGTGCCAGCAGCTCCCTAGCGGGGGGCACCGGGGAGCTGTTTTTT.

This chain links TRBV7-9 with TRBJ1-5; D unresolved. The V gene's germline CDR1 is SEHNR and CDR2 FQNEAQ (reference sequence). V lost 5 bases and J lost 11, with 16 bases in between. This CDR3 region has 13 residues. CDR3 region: CASSTAGVPAQHF. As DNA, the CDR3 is TGTGCCAGCAGCACCGCCGGGGTCCCGGCCCAGCATTTT.

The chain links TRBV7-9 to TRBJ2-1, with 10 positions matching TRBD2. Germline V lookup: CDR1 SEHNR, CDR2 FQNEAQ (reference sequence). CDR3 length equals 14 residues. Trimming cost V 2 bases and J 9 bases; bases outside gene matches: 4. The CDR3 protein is CASSLSGGAGEQFF. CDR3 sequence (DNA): TGTGCCAGCAGCTTAAGCGGGGGGGCAGGTGAGCAGTTCTTC.

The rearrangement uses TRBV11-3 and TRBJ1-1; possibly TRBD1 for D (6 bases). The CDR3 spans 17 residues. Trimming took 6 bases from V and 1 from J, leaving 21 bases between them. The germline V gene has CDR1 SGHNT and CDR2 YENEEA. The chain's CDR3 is CASRQGSLGDGNTEAFF. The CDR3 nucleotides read TGTGCCAGCAGGCAGGGGTCTTTGGGGGACGGGAACACTGAAGCTTTCTTT.

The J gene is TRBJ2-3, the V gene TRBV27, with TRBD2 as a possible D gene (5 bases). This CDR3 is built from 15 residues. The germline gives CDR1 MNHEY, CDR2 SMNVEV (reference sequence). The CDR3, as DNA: TGTGTCTCCAGACGAGAGGGCCGATTCACAGATACGCAGTATTTT. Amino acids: CVSRREGRFTDTQYF.

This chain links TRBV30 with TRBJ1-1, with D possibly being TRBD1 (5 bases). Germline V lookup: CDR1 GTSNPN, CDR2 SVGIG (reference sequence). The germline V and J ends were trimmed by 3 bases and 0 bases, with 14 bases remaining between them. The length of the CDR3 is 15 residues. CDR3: CAWRGPGTVNTEAFF. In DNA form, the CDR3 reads TGTGCCTGGAGAGGACCGGGGACGGTGAACACTGAAGCTTTCTTT.

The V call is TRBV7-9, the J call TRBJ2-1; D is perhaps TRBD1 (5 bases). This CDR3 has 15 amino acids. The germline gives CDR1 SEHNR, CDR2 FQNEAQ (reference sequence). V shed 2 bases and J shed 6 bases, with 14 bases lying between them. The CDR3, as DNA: TGTGCCAGCAGCTTAATCCAGGGTCGATCCAATGAGCAGTTCTTC. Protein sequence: CASSLIQGRSNEQFF.

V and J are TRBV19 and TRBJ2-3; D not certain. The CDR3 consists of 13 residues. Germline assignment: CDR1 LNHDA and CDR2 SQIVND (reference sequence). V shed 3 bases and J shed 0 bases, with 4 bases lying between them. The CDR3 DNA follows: TGTGCCAGTAGTATGACTAGCACAGATACGCAGTATTTT. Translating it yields CASSMTSTDTQYF.

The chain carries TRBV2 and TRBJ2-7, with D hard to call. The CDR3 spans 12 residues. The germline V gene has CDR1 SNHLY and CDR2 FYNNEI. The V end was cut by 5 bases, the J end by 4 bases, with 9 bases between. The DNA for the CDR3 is TGTGCCAGCAGTAGACTGGGTTACGAGCAGTACGTC. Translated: CASSRLGYEQYV.

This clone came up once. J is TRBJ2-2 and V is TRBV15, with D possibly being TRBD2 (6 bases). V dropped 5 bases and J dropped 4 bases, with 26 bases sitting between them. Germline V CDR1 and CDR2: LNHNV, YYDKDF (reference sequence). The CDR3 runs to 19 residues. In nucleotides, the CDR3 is TGTGCCACCAGCCCACGGGGGTCGAAGGCGGGACTCTCCACCGGGGAGCTGTTTTTT. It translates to CATSPRGSKAGLSTGELFF.

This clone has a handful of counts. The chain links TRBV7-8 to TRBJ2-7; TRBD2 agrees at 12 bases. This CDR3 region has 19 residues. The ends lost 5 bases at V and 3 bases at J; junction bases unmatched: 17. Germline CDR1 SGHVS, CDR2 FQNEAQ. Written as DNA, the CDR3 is TGTGCCAGCAGCCCTTCGGCGGGACCGGGACTAGCGGGTGTCTACGAGCAGTACTTC. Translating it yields CASSPSAGPGLAGVYEQYF.

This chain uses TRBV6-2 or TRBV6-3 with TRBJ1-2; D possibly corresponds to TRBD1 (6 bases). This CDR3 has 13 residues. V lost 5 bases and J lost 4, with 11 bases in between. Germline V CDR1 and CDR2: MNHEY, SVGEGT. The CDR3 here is CASSPDRSYGYTF. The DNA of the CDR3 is TGTGCCAGCAGTCCCGACAGGAGCTATGGCTACACCTTC.

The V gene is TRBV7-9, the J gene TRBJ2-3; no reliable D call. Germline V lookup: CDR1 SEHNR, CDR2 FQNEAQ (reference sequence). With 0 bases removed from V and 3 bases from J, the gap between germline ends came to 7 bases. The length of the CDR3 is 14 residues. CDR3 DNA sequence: TGTGCCAGCAGCTTAGCCACTCAAACAGATACGCAGTATTTT. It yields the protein CASSLATQTDTQYF.

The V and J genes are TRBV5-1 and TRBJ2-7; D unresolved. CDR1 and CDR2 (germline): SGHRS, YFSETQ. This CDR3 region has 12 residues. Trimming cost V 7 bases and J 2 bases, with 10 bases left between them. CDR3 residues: CASASGAYEQYF. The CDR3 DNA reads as TGCGCCAGCGCCTCCGGTGCCTACGAGCAGTACTTC.

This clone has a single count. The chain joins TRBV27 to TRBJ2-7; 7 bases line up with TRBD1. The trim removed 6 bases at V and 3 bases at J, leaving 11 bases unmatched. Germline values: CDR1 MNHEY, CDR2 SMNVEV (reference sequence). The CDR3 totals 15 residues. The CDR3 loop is CASRSLTGIHYEQYF. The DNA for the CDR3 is TGTGCCAGCAGATCCTTGACAGGGATCCACTACGAGCAGTACTTC.